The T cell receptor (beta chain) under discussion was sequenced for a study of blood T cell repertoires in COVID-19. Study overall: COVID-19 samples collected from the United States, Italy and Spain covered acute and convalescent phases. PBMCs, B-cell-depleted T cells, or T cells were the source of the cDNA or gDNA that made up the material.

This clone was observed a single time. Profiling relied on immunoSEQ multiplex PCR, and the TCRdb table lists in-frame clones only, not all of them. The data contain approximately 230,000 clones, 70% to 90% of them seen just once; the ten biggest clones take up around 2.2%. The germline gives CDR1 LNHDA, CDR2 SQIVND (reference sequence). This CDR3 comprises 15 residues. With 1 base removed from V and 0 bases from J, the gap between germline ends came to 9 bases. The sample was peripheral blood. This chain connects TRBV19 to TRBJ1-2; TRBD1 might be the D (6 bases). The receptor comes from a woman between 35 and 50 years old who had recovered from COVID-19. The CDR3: CASSIARTANYGYTF. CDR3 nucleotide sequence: TGTGCCAGTAGTATAGCTCGGACAGCTAACTATGGCTACACCTTC.